What follows is one T cell receptor beta chain and its context. Sequencing used immunoSEQ multiplex PCR; TCRdb keeps in-frame clones, though not all of them. The profile shows approximately 81,000 clones, 75% to 95% of them singletons. Mixed chimerism was transient after nonmyeloablative marrow transplants from related graft donors. The data stem from a study of Tregs in tolerant kidney transplant recipients. Looked up from germline, CDR1 is LNHDA and CDR2 is SQIVND (reference sequence). The germline V and J ends were trimmed by 3 bases and 1 base, with 9 bases remaining between them. The CDR3 has 14 amino acids.

Sequences were derived from CD4+ T cells from blood (PBMCs), sampled 24 months after the transplant. The rearrangement joins TRBV19 to TRBJ1-1; a possible D gene is TRBD1 (5 bases). The receptor was derived from a human patient who received a combined kidney and bone marrow transplant. Part of the T cell pool may stem from the graft donor. The CDR3 region has the DNA TGTGCCAGTAGTATTCGACAGAGGAACACTGAAGCTTTCTTT. This encodes CASSIRQRNTEAFF. Full variable domain (outside the CDR3, taken from reference TRBV19 and TRBJ1-1): DGGITQSPKYLFRKEGQNVTLSCEQNLNHDAMYWYRQDPGQGLRLIYYSQIVNDFQKGDIAEGYSVSREKKESFPLTVTSAQKNPTAFYLCASSIRQRNTEAFFGQGTRLTVV.